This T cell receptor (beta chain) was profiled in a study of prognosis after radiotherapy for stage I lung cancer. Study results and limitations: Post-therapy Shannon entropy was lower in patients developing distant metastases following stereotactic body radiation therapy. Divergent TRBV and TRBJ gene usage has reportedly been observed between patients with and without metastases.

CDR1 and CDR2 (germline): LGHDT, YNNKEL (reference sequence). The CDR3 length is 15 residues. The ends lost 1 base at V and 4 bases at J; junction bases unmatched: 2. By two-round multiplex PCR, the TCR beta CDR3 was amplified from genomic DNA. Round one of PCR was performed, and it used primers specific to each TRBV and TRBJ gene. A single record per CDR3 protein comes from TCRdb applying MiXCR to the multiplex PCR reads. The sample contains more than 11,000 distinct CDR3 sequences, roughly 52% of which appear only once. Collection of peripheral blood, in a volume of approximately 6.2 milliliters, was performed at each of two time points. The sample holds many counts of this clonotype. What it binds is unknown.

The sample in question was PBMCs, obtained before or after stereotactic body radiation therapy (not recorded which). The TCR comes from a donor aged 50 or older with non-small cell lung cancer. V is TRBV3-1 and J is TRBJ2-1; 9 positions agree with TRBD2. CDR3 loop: CASSQGRGGYNEQFF. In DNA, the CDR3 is TGTGCCAGCAGCCAAGGGCGGGGGGGTTACAATGAGCAGTTCTTC.